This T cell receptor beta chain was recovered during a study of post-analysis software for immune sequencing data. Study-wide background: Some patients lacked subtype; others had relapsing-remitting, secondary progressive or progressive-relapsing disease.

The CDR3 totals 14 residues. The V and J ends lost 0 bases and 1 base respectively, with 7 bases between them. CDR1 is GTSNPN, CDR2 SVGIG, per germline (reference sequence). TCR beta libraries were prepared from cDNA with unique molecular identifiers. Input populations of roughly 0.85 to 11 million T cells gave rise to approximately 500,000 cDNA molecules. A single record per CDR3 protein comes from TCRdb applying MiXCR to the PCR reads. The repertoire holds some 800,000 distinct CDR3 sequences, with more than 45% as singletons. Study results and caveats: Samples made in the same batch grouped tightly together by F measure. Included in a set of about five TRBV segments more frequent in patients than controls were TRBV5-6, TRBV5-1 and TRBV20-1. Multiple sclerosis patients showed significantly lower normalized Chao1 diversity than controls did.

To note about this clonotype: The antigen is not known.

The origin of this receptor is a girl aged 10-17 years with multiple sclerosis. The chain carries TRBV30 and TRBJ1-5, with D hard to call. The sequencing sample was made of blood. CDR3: CAWSVSSSNQPQHF. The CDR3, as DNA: TGTGCCTGGAGTGTATCCTCGAGCAATCAGCCCCAGCATTTT.